Each of the 9 T cell receptor beta chains below was sequenced from the same sample in a study of T-cell memory formation after mild COVID-19. Via MiXCR, TCRdb re-called the 5' RACE reads, giving one row per CDR3 protein. The sample holds about 320,000 distinct CDR3 sequences, roughly an eighth seen once. Sequencing used PBMCs or a T cell subset sorted from them (not recorded which). The receptor set was obtained from a man in his late teens or twenties who had mild COVID-19 (a few samples of this study predate the infection). Cell type and time point are not known.

The chain recombines TRBV3-1 with TRBJ1-2; D is unclear. Per germline, CDR1 LGHDT and CDR2 YNNKEL (reference sequence). There are 14 residues in the CDR3. V lost 1 base and J lost 7, with 13 bases in between. The CDR3 protein is CASSQATEISGYTF. DNA of the CDR3: TGTGCCAGCAGCCAAGCGACGGAGATTAGTGGCTACACCTTC.

The J gene is TRBJ2-3, the V gene TRBV3-1, with unresolved D. Trimming shortened V by 2 bases and J by 9 bases, and 9 bases separated the two germline ends. The CDR3 consists of 12 residues. CDR1 is LGHDT and CDR2 is YNNKEL in the germline V gene (reference sequence). This CDR3 is CASSQSTWTQYF. The CDR3, as DNA: TGTGCCAGCAGCCAATCCACCTGGACGCAGTATTTT.

The chain combines TRBV25-1 with TRBJ2-3; 9 nucleotides align to TRBD2. The junction had 8 bases not matched to a gene; V was cut back by 7 bases and J by 6 bases. The CDR3 has 14 residues. CDR1 MGHDK and CDR2 SYGVNS come from the germline V gene. This CDR3 reads CASTPSGAKDTQYF. DNA for the CDR3: TGTGCCAGCACCCCTAGCGGGGCGAAGGATACGCAGTATTTT.

This clonotype was observed a handful of times. The chain joins TRBV7-8 to TRBJ2-3, with D unresolved. The V end lost 6 bases, the J end lost 5 bases, and 6 bases lay between the germline ends. The CDR3 extends over 11 amino acids. CDR1 and CDR2 from the germline V gene are SGHVS and FQNEAQ. CDR3 nucleotides: TGTGCCAGCAGTGACGGAGATACGCAGTATTTT. Translating gives CASSDGDTQYF.

V is TRBV29-1 and J is TRBJ2-1; TRBD2 agrees at 7 bases. There are 12 residues in the CDR3. V was clipped by 7 bases and J by 8 bases; unmatched bases: 8. Germline CDR1 reads SQVTM; CDR2 reads ANQGSEA. DNA for the CDR3: TGCAGCGCGTTAAGCGGGATAGATGAGCAGTTCTTC. Protein sequence: CSALSGIDEQFF.

Only a few counts were recorded for this clonotype. The junction differs from germline at one of its ends, possibly a read error. This chain links TRBV5-1 with TRBJ2-1, with TRBD1 matching over 7 bases. The length of the CDR3 is 11 residues. CDR1 is SGHRS and CDR2 is YFSETQ in the germline V gene. The CDR3 here is CASSLTGERLF. CDR3 sequence (DNA): TGCGCCAGCAGCCTTACAGGGGAGCGGCTCTTC. The full variable domain, with the rest looked up from reference TRBV5-1 and TRBJ2-1, is KAGVTQTPRYLIKTRGQQVTLSCSPISGHRSVSWYQQTPGQGLQFLFEYFSETQRNKGNFPGRFSGRQFSNSRSEMNVSTLELGDSALYLCASSLTGERLFGPGTRLTVL.

The chain couples TRBV12-3 or TRBV12-4 to TRBJ1-3; D ambiguous. With 3 bases removed from V and 7 bases from J, the gap between germline ends came to 4 bases. This CDR3 has 11 residues. The CDR3 is CASSFRNTIYF. Here the CDR3 DNA reads TGTGCCAGCAGTTTCCGGAACACCATATATTTT.

The chain couples TRBV20-1 to TRBJ2-7, with 7 bases fitting TRBD2. There are 15 residues in the CDR3. Germline V lookup: CDR1 DFQATT, CDR2 SNEGSKA (reference sequence). The V gene end was trimmed by 0 bases and the J gene end by 0 bases; junction bases not matched to a gene: 5. The chain's CDR3 is CSAREGGRNSYEQYF. The CDR3 DNA reads as TGCAGTGCTAGAGAGGGAGGGAGGAACTCCTACGAGCAGTACTTC.

The table lists this clonotype with many counts. The CDR3 spells CASSYLPMNTEAFF. CDR3 nucleotides: TGTGCCAGCAGTTATCTGCCCATGAACACTGAAGCTTTCTTT. The J gene is TRBJ1-1, the V gene TRBV6-5; D gene ambiguous. CDR1 and CDR2 (germline): MNHEY, SVGAGI. The CDR3 loop spans 14 amino acids. V was shortened by 3 bases and J by 0 bases, with 8 bases between the two germline ends.